The rows below give T cell receptor beta chains drawn from one sample of a study of T cells in Graves' hyperthyroidism and ophthalmopathy. A single record per CDR3 protein comes from TCRdb applying MiXCR to the multiplex PCR reads. Among around 700,000 distinct CDR3 sequences, 30% to 40% were seen once, and the ten largest hold around 30%. Sequenced sample: blood. All receptors come from a woman aged 40 to 50 with Graves' hyperthyroidism. Both conserved end residues are part of each CDR3. Fields, in order: clone size, J gene, D gene, V gene, CDR3 DNA, CDR3 protein. The D gene is left open where the match is weak. Some rows mark clone size as missing; the rest say once, few, many or name a class of expanded clone.

few TRBJ1-2 TRBD1 TRBV20-1 TGCAGTGCTGGAACAGGGGTTCTAGGCTACACCTTC CSAGTGVLGYTF
NA TRBJ2-7 NA TRBV10-3 TGTGCCATCAGGTGGACCGGGGAGCTGTACTTC CAIRWTGELYF
few TRBJ2-2 TRBD2 TRBV6-5 TGTGCCAGCAGGAGGGTAGCGGGATACACCGGGGAGCTGTTTTTT CASRRVAGYTGELFF
NA TRBJ2-7 TRBD2 TRBV12-3/TRBV12-4 TGTGCCAGCAGTTTGGCGGGGGGGAAGATCTACGAGCAGTACTTC CASSLAGGKIYEQYF
many TRBJ2-2 TRBD2 TRBV7-2 TGTGCCAGCAGCTTAGTCGGTCTAGCGGGCACCGGGGAGCTGTTTTTT CASSLVGLAGTGELFF
many TRBJ1-1 TRBD1 TRBV6-5 TGTGCCAGCAGGTACAGGGGAGACACTGAAGCTTTCTTT CASRYRGDTEAFF
many TRBJ1-2 NA TRBV20-1 TGCAGCCGACGGGGGGGCGCCTATGGCTACACCTTC CSRRGGAYGYTF
NA TRBJ1-2 NA TRBV25-1 TGTGCCAGCAGCGCTCGGGGGATCCTTAACTATGGCTACACCTTC CASSARGILNYGYTF
NA TRBJ1-2 NA TRBV6-1 TGTGCCAGCTTCGAGAGAGAAACAGCCTACTATGGCTACACCTTC CASFERETAYYGYTF
NA TRBJ1-4 TRBD1 TRBV12-3/TRBV12-4 TGTGCCAGCAGCCCCCGGACAGGGCGGAATAATGAAAAACTGTTTTTT CASSPRTGRNNEKLFF
many TRBJ1-1 TRBD1 TRBV7-6 TGTGCCAGCAGCCAGATCCAGGGGGCAAACACTGAAGCTTTCTTT CASSQIQGANTEAFF
NA TRBJ2-2 NA TRBV2 TGTGCCAGCAGTTCGGTACAGGGGACTTACACCGGGGAGCTGTTTTTT CASSSVQGTYTGELFF
NA TRBJ1-4 NA TRBV9 TGTGCCAGCAGCGTAGAGGGGACGGGGGGCAGAAGAGCAGTACTGTTTTTT CASSVEGTGGRRAVLFF
few TRBJ1-1 TRBD1 TRBV10-2 TGTGCCAGCAGCCAAGGACAGGGGGCGAACACTGAAGCTTTCTTT CASSQGQGANTEAFF
NA TRBJ1-1 NA TRBV28 TGTGCCAGCGAGACAGAAGGAAGGACCACTGAAGCTTTCTTT CASETEGRTTEAFF
few TRBJ2-7 TRBD2 TRBV7-2 TGTGCCAGCAGCCCAGGGAGTCTAGGGCCTAGCGGTTATCCCTACGAGCAGTACTTC CASSPGSLGPSGYPYEQYF
NA TRBJ1-4 NA TRBV7-2 TGTGCCAGCAGCTTAGCGGGGTGGGGCCGGGAAAAACTGTTTTTT CASSLAGWGREKLFF
many TRBJ1-6 NA TRBV7-9 TGTGCCAGCAGCTTTGGGGGGCACTATAATTCACCCCTCCACTTT CASSFGGHYNSPLHF
few TRBJ1-5 TRBD1 TRBV7-3 TGTGCCAGCAGCGGACCGGGACAGGGGGCGGCTTCGCCCCAGCATTTT CASSGPGQGAASPQHF
many TRBJ1-5 TRBD1 TRBV7-2 TGTGCCAGCAGCCAACAGGGGGCTGGACAGCCCCAGCATTTT CASSQQGAGQPQHF
many TRBJ1-1 TRBD1 TRBV14 TGTGCCAGCAGCCAAGAAGTGGGACAGGGCACTGAAGCTTTCTTT CASSQEVGQGTEAFF
NA TRBJ2-3 NA TRBV29-1 TGCAGCGTTGATGGTTACATGGGGACAGATACGCAGTATTTT CSVDGYMGTDTQYF
NA TRBJ2-6 NA TRBV10-3 TGTGCCAGCAGTTACTCGGTTCAGGAGGGTCCCTCAGGGGCCAACGTCCTGACTTTC CASSYSVQEGPSGANVLTF
few TRBJ2-6 NA TRBV20-1 TGCAGTGCTACGGGACTGTCAAGCTCTGGGGCCAACGTCCTGACTTTC CSATGLSSSGANVLTF
NA TRBJ1-6 NA TRBV21-1 TGTGCCAGCAGCGCAACCGACAGGGGTTCACCCCTCCACTTT CASSATDRGSPLHF
NA TRBJ2-2 NA TRBV5-4 TGTGCCAGCAGCTTCACGGGACTCCTAATACGGGCCGGGGAGCTGTTTTTT CASSFTGLLIRAGELFF